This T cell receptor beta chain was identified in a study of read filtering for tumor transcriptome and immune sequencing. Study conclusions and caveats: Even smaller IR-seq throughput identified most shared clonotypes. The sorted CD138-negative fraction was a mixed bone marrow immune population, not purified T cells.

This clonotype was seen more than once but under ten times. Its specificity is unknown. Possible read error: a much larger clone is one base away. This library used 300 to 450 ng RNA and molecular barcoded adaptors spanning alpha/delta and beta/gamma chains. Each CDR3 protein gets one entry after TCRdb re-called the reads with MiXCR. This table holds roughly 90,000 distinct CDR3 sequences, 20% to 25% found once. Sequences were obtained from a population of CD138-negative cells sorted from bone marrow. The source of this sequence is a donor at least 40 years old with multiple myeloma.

CDR3 sequence (DNA): TGTGCCAGCTCTCCGGGCCAAGGTTTTGGGCAGTTCTTC. Its translation is CASSPGQGFGQFF. J is TRBJ2-1 and V is TRBV18, with D unclear. Trimming left V 6 bases short and J 12 bases short, with 18 bases between. Germline V gene data show CDR1 as KGHSH and CDR2 as LQKENI. This CDR3 is 13 amino acids long.